A selection of T cell receptor beta chains follows, all from one sample in a study of T cell responses to AZD1222 COVID-19 vaccine. Some clones are missing from TCRdb's copy, which holds only in-frame ones; the method was immunoSEQ multiplex PCR. Of roughly 160,000 clones detected, around 90% appear once; the ten largest clones hold 1.3%. Here the sequenced sample was peripheral blood, taken 28 days after the second AZD1222 dose. The origin of the receptors is an adult who received the AZD1222 COVID-19 vaccine. The CDR3 runs from the conserved cysteine through the conserved F or W. Fields, in order: clone size, D gene, V gene, J gene, CDR3 protein, CDR3 DNA. The D gene is left open where the match is weak. A row's size may be missing; if present it is once, few, many or a size class.

clone_size: -; d_call: -; v_call: TRBV7-2; j_call: TRBJ1-5; cdr3_aa: CASSLSGFSNQPQHF; cdr3_nt: TGTGCCAGCAGCTTATCAGGGTTTAGCAATCAGCCCCAGCATTTT
clone_size: -; d_call: -; v_call: TRBV12-2; j_call: TRBJ1-1; cdr3_aa: CASRFKPNTEAFF; cdr3_nt: TGTGCAAGTCGCTTTAAGCCGAACACTGAAGCTTTCTTT
clone_size: -; d_call: TRBD1; v_call: TRBV6-1; j_call: TRBJ1-1; cdr3_aa: CASSEIDRAPGSTEAFF; cdr3_nt: TGTGCCAGCAGTGAAATCGACAGGGCCCCGGGTAGCACTGAAGCTTTCTTT
clone_size: -; d_call: -; v_call: TRBV5-6; j_call: TRBJ1-2; cdr3_aa: CASSFRDYGYTF; cdr3_nt: TGTGCCAGCAGCTTTAGGGACTATGGCTACACCTTC
clone_size: -; d_call: TRBD1; v_call: TRBV7-9; j_call: TRBJ1-1; cdr3_aa: CASSTGQGYTEAFF; cdr3_nt: TGTGCCAGCAGCACGGGACAGGGGTACACTGAAGCTTTCTTT
clone_size: -; d_call: -; v_call: TRBV7-2; j_call: TRBJ2-4; cdr3_aa: CASSAREVAKNIQYF; cdr3_nt: TGTGCCAGCAGCGCCCGGGAAGTAGCCAAAAACATTCAGTACTTC
clone_size: -; d_call: TRBD1; v_call: TRBV5-6; j_call: TRBJ1-6; cdr3_aa: CASSSGQGGLLYNSPLHF; cdr3_nt: TGTGCCAGCAGTTCGGGACAGGGAGGCCTTCTCTATAATTCACCCCTCCACTTT
clone_size: once; d_call: TRBD2; v_call: TRBV11-2; j_call: TRBJ2-7; cdr3_aa: CASRRTSGSEVEQYF; cdr3_nt: TGTGCCAGCAGAAGGACTAGCGGGAGTGAGGTCGAGCAGTACTTC
clone_size: once; d_call: -; v_call: TRBV6-2/TRBV6-3; j_call: TRBJ2-7; cdr3_aa: CASSPRGYEQYF; cdr3_nt: TGTGCCAGCAGTCCCCGGGGGTACGAGCAGTACTTC
clone_size: -; d_call: -; v_call: TRBV27; j_call: TRBJ2-2; cdr3_aa: CASSAPGPNTGELFF; cdr3_nt: TGTGCCAGCAGTGCTCCCGGCCCCAACACCGGGGAGCTGTTTTTT
clone_size: -; d_call: -; v_call: TRBV6-6; j_call: TRBJ2-7; cdr3_aa: CASTNGASYEQYF; cdr3_nt: TGTGCCAGCACAAATGGGGCTTCCTACGAGCAGTACTTC
clone_size: once; d_call: TRBD2; v_call: TRBV5-5; j_call: TRBJ2-3; cdr3_aa: CASSLAGSPFTDTQYF; cdr3_nt: TGTGCCAGCAGCTTAGCGGGGAGCCCTTTCACAGATACGCAGTATTTT
clone_size: once; d_call: -; v_call: TRBV27; j_call: TRBJ1-2; cdr3_aa: CASSPTQTYGYTF; cdr3_nt: TGTGCCAGCAGCCCGACACAAACCTATGGCTACACCTTC
clone_size: few; d_call: TRBD1; v_call: TRBV7-3; j_call: TRBJ2-7; cdr3_aa: CASSSHGAGGYEQYF; cdr3_nt: TGTGCCAGCAGCTCCCACGGGGCAGGGGGTTACGAGCAGTACTTC
clone_size: -; d_call: -; v_call: TRBV25-1; j_call: TRBJ1-5; cdr3_aa: CASSDTGLNQPQHF; cdr3_nt: TGTGCCAGCAGTGATACCGGGCTCAATCAGCCCCAGCATTTT
clone_size: -; d_call: TRBD2; v_call: TRBV18; j_call: TRBJ2-1; cdr3_aa: CASSLKGQLAGLHEQFF; cdr3_nt: TGTGCCAGCTCACTCAAGGGTCAACTAGCGGGACTCCATGAGCAGTTCTTC
clone_size: -; d_call: -; v_call: TRBV30; j_call: TRBJ1-3; cdr3_aa: CAWSDENNSGNTIYF; cdr3_nt: TGTGCCTGGAGTGATGAGAACAACTCTGGAAACACCATATATTTT
clone_size: -; d_call: -; v_call: TRBV5-5; j_call: TRBJ1-6; cdr3_aa: CASSLGRPLHF; cdr3_nt: TGTGCCAGCAGCTTGGGAAGACCCCTCCACTTT
clone_size: -; d_call: -; v_call: TRBV5-1; j_call: TRBJ2-1; cdr3_aa: CASSLEGGSDEQFF; cdr3_nt: TGCGCCAGCAGCTTGGAGGGAGGATCCGATGAGCAGTTCTTC
clone_size: -; d_call: -; v_call: TRBV6-5; j_call: TRBJ2-1; cdr3_aa: CASSSPASSAYNEQFF; cdr3_nt: TGTGCCAGCAGTTCCCCGGCTTCTTCTGCGTACAATGAGCAGTTCTTC
clone_size: -; d_call: -; v_call: TRBV12-3/TRBV12-4; j_call: TRBJ1-5; cdr3_aa: CASSLHSNQPQHF; cdr3_nt: TGTGCCAGCAGTTTACATAGCAATCAGCCCCAGCATTTT
clone_size: -; d_call: TRBD2; v_call: TRBV9; j_call: TRBJ2-1; cdr3_aa: CASSPTSGANEQFF; cdr3_nt: TGTGCCAGCAGCCCGACTAGCGGGGCCAATGAGCAGTTCTTC
clone_size: -; d_call: -; v_call: TRBV18; j_call: TRBJ2-3; cdr3_aa: CASYEGGTDTQYF; cdr3_nt: TGTGCCAGCTACGAGGGGGGCACAGATACGCAGTATTTT
clone_size: -; d_call: -; v_call: TRBV2; j_call: TRBJ1-3; cdr3_aa: CASSDLGGVSGNTIYF; cdr3_nt: TGTGCCAGCAGTGACCTGGGGGGAGTATCTGGAAACACCATATATTTT
clone_size: -; d_call: -; v_call: TRBV3-1/TRBV3-2; j_call: TRBJ1-2; cdr3_aa: CASSQEGVGYTF; cdr3_nt: TGTGCCAGCAGCCAAGAAGGGGTTGGCTACACCTTC
clone_size: -; d_call: -; v_call: TRBV29-1; j_call: TRBJ2-2; cdr3_aa: CSVVRVGGELFF; cdr3_nt: TGCAGCGTTGTTAGGGTGGGCGGGGAGCTGTTTTTT
clone_size: -; d_call: -; v_call: TRBV30; j_call: TRBJ1-2; cdr3_aa: CAWYRETNGYTF; cdr3_nt: TGTGCCTGGTATCGGGAGACGAATGGCTACACCTTC
clone_size: once; d_call: -; v_call: TRBV27; j_call: TRBJ1-2; cdr3_aa: CASSLTQSNYGYTF; cdr3_nt: TGTGCCAGCAGTTTAACACAGTCCAACTATGGCTACACCTTC
clone_size: -; d_call: -; v_call: TRBV2; j_call: TRBJ1-1; cdr3_aa: CASRTDSNTEAFF; cdr3_nt: TGTGCCAGCAGAACAGACAGTAACACTGAAGCTTTCTTT
clone_size: -; d_call: -; v_call: TRBV5-4; j_call: TRBJ1-2; cdr3_aa: CASSLGGDNYGYTF; cdr3_nt: TGTGCCAGCAGCTTGGGAGGGGACAACTATGGCTACACCTTC
clone_size: once; d_call: -; v_call: TRBV2; j_call: TRBJ1-6; cdr3_aa: CASSAAATGGSPLHF; cdr3_nt: TGTGCCAGCAGTGCGGCCGCAACCGGGGGCTCACCCCTCCACTTT
clone_size: few; d_call: -; v_call: TRBV12-3/TRBV12-4; j_call: TRBJ1-4; cdr3_aa: CASSKTTNEKLFF; cdr3_nt: TGTGCCAGCAGCAAGACAACTAATGAAAAACTGTTTTTT
clone_size: -; d_call: -; v_call: TRBV6-5; j_call: TRBJ1-1; cdr3_aa: CASSYSAEVNTEAFF; cdr3_nt: TGTGCCAGCAGTTACTCGGCAGAGGTGAACACTGAAGCTTTCTTT
clone_size: -; d_call: TRBD1; v_call: TRBV6-5; j_call: TRBJ2-3; cdr3_aa: CASSCPFGQGGDTQYF; cdr3_nt: TGTGCCAGCAGTTGTCCATTTGGACAGGGGGGGGATACGCAGTATTTT
clone_size: -; d_call: TRBD1; v_call: TRBV10-3; j_call: TRBJ1-5; cdr3_aa: CAISGGQGEQPQHF; cdr3_nt: TGTGCCATCAGTGGGGGACAGGGGGAACAGCCCCAGCATTTT
clone_size: -; d_call: TRBD2; v_call: TRBV25-1; j_call: TRBJ2-5; cdr3_aa: CASSDPSGYQETQYF; cdr3_nt: TGTGCCAGCAGTGACCCTAGCGGGTACCAAGAGACCCAGTACTTC
clone_size: -; d_call: -; v_call: TRBV12-3/TRBV12-4; j_call: TRBJ1-2; cdr3_aa: CASSLRGGGYTF; cdr3_nt: TGTGCCAGCAGTTTGAGGGGGGGAGGCTACACCTTC
clone_size: -; d_call: -; v_call: TRBV9; j_call: TRBJ1-1; cdr3_aa: CASSAQEGFSTEAFF; cdr3_nt: TGTGCCAGCAGCGCTCAGGAGGGGTTTAGTACTGAAGCTTTCTTT
clone_size: -; d_call: TRBD1; v_call: TRBV2; j_call: TRBJ1-6; cdr3_aa: CARNIGTGKNSPLHF; cdr3_nt: TGTGCCAGAAACATCGGGACAGGAAAGAATTCACCCCTCCACTTT
clone_size: -; d_call: TRBD2; v_call: TRBV12-5; j_call: TRBJ2-3; cdr3_aa: CASGSTSGVRAGTDTQYF; cdr3_nt: TGTGCTAGTGGCTCTACTAGCGGGGTTCGGGCGGGGACAGATACGCAGTATTTT
clone_size: -; d_call: -; v_call: TRBV10-3; j_call: TRBJ1-2; cdr3_aa: CAIGGGRNYGYTF; cdr3_nt: TGTGCCATCGGCGGGGGGCGAAACTATGGCTACACCTTC
clone_size: -; d_call: -; v_call: TRBV3-1/TRBV3-2; j_call: TRBJ2-7; cdr3_aa: CASSRPDPGGRTYEQYF; cdr3_nt: TGTGCCAGCAGCCGGCCAGATCCAGGGGGGCGAACCTACGAGCAGTACTTC
clone_size: -; d_call: -; v_call: TRBV6-5; j_call: TRBJ1-6; cdr3_aa: CASSSSEGRSPLHF; cdr3_nt: TGTGCCAGCAGCTCATCCGAGGGGAGGTCACCCCTCCACTTT
clone_size: -; d_call: -; v_call: TRBV29-1; j_call: TRBJ2-1; cdr3_aa: CSVGGQPVNNEQFF; cdr3_nt: TGCAGCGTTGGGGGGCAACCCGTCAACAATGAGCAGTTCTTC
clone_size: -; d_call: -; v_call: TRBV12-5; j_call: TRBJ1-1; cdr3_aa: CASAPRGMNTEAFF; cdr3_nt: TGTGCTAGTGCCCCTAGGGGCATGAACACTGAAGCTTTCTTT
clone_size: -; d_call: -; v_call: TRBV28; j_call: TRBJ2-1; cdr3_aa: CASSYQGQGNEQFF; cdr3_nt: TGTGCCAGCAGTTACCAAGGGCAGGGCAATGAGCAGTTCTTC
clone_size: -; d_call: -; v_call: TRBV2; j_call: TRBJ1-2; cdr3_aa: CASSVANGYTF; cdr3_nt: TGTGCCAGCAGTGTTGCCAATGGCTACACCTTC
clone_size: -; d_call: TRBD1; v_call: TRBV2; j_call: TRBJ1-1; cdr3_aa: CASIDRGRPEAFF; cdr3_nt: TGTGCCAGCATAGACAGGGGGCGACCTGAAGCTTTCTTT
clone_size: -; d_call: -; v_call: TRBV11-2; j_call: TRBJ2-7; cdr3_aa: CASSLEGTRFTYEQYF; cdr3_nt: TGTGCCAGCAGCTTAGAGGGGACCCGATTCACCTACGAGCAGTACTTC
clone_size: -; d_call: -; v_call: TRBV29-1; j_call: TRBJ1-1; cdr3_aa: CSVGHMNTEAFF; cdr3_nt: TGCAGCGTTGGACACATGAACACTGAAGCTTTCTTT
clone_size: few; d_call: -; v_call: TRBV7-9; j_call: TRBJ2-7; cdr3_aa: CASSLRRGGGNSYEQYF; cdr3_nt: TGTGCCAGCAGCTTAAGGCGCGGCGGGGGCAACTCCTACGAGCAGTACTTC
clone_size: -; d_call: TRBD2; v_call: TRBV30; j_call: TRBJ2-7; cdr3_aa: CAWSAGTSGGYSYEQYF; cdr3_nt: TGTGCCTGGAGTGCCGGGACTAGCGGGGGGTATTCCTACGAGCAGTACTTC